Listed here are 8 T cell receptor beta chains from one sample, sequenced in a study of shared clonotypes between healthy human individuals. TCRdb's table, derived via immunoSEQ multiplex PCR, lists solely in-frame clones and lacks some. The table lists under 130,000 clones, roughly 70% of them singletons. The specimen sequenced was memory CD8+ T cells sorted from blood. As to subset: CD45RO+ cells pooled with CCR7-negative TemRA cells. These receptors all stem from a woman aged 30 to 39 in good health.

The CDR3 DNA is TGCGCCAGCAGCCAAGACGGGCACAGGGGGCGATTGATCAGCAATGAGCAGTTCTTC. It codes for CASSQDGHRGRLISNEQFF. This chain uses TRBV4-1 with TRBJ2-1; TRBD1 matches 9 bases. With 0 bases clipped from V and 6 bases from J, the junction kept 15 bases outside the gene matches. The CDR3 extends over 19 amino acids. Germline assignment: CDR1 MGHRA and CDR2 YSYEKL.

This clone occurred once. V usage is TRBV28 and J usage is TRBJ2-1; D gene unclear. This CDR3 is 15 amino acids long. The V gene's germline CDR1 is MDHEN and CDR2 SYDVKM. V lost 5 bases and J 6 bases, leaving 17 bases between the germline ends. CDR3 in DNA: TGTGCCAGCAGTCGGGCCCCTTACCTCCGCAATGAGCAGTTCTTC. Its protein is CASSRAPYLRNEQFF.

The V call is TRBV7-2, the J call TRBJ1-2; unclear D gene. The germline V gene encodes CDR1 SGHTA and CDR2 FQGNSA. The V end lost 4 bases, the J end lost 12 bases, and 15 bases lay between the germline ends. The CDR3 is 12 residues long. CDR3 in amino acids: CASSSYLGSHTF. Written as DNA, the CDR3 is TGTGCCAGCAGCTCCTACCTAGGAAGCCACACCTTC. Full variable domain (remainder filled in from reference TRBV7-2 and TRBJ1-2): GAGVSQSPSNKVTEKGKDVELRCDPISGHTALYWYRQSLGQGLEFLIYFQGNSAPDKSGLPSDRFSAERTGGSVSTLTIQRTQQEDSAVYLCASSSYLGSHTFGSGTRLTVV.

V and J are TRBV6-6 and TRBJ2-7; 9 bases line up with TRBD1. Per germline, CDR1 MNHNY and CDR2 SVGAGI (reference sequence). The CDR3 totals 13 residues. V dropped 4 bases and J dropped 5; count of bases not matched to a gene: 3. The CDR3 spells CASSFRDRDEQYF. CDR3 DNA: TGTGCCAGCAGTTTCCGGGACAGGGACGAGCAGTACTTC.

This chain joins TRBV4-1 and TRBJ2-7; 12 bases line up with TRBD2. This CDR3 has 17 residues. After removal of 0 bases from V and 3 bases from J, the junction contained 6 bases not matched to a gene. Germline values: CDR1 MGHRA, CDR2 YSYEKL. The CDR3 spells CASSQEPTSGSGYEQYF. The CDR3 nucleotides read TGCGCCAGCAGCCAAGAACCGACTAGCGGGAGTGGCTACGAGCAGTACTTC.

In DNA, the CDR3 is TGCGCCAGCAGCTTGGGAGTCATGAATGAGCAGTTCTTC. This sequence encodes CASSLGVMNEQFF. The gene calls are TRBV5-1 and TRBJ2-1; D gene ambiguous. CDR1 is SGHRS and CDR2 is YFSETQ in the germline V gene. This CDR3 spans 13 amino acids. Trimming took 0 bases from V and 7 from J, leaving 8 bases between them.

About this clone itself: A far bigger clonotype differs at one base, so this is likely a read error. The gene calls are TRBV27 and TRBJ2-7; 11 bases map to TRBD1. The germline V gene encodes CDR1 MNHEY and CDR2 SMNVEV (reference sequence). The CDR3 is 16 residues long. The V segment lost 9 bases and the J segment 7 bases; nucleotides outside the gene matches: 17. CDR3 loop: CARWTGGPREHVEQYF. CDR3 in DNA: TGTGCCAGGTGGACAGGGGGCCCCCGTGAGCACGTGGAGCAGTACTTC.

Many counts were recorded for this clone. This chain links TRBV6-6 with TRBJ1-1; D is undetermined. The CDR3 sequence is 12 residues long. V was trimmed by 2 bases and J by 5 bases, leaving 6 bases between them. Germline CDR1 is MNHNY and CDR2 is SVGAGI (reference sequence). The CDR3 loop reads CASSYAETEAFF. As DNA, the CDR3 is TGTGCCAGCAGTTACGCCGAAACTGAAGCTTTCTTT.